This TCR beta chain stems from a study of blood T cell repertoires in COVID-19. Study background: Material from acute and convalescent COVID-19 was sourced from the United States, Italy and Spain. The analysed material was cDNA or gDNA that came from T cells, B-cell-depleted T cells, or PBMCs.

Researchers sorted participants into cohorts using their self-reported clinical history. Only in-frame clones appear in the TCRdb table, and some are missing; sequencing was by immunoSEQ multiplex PCR. The profile shows 200,000 to 250,000 clones, about 90% of them singletons. Sequencing input: PBMCs or T cells enriched from blood (not recorded which). This TCR came from a woman in her 30s who had been exposed to COVID-19.

The CDR3 nucleotides are TGCGCCAGCAGCCACCGGGACAGGGCGACAGATACGCAGTATTTT. Translating gives CASSHRDRATDTQYF. The V and J genes are TRBV4-1 and TRBJ2-3; TRBD1 matches at 9 bases. With 3 bases clipped from V and 3 bases from J, the junction kept 4 bases outside the gene matches. CDR1 is MGHRA, CDR2 YSYEKL, per germline. CDR3 length equals 15 residues.